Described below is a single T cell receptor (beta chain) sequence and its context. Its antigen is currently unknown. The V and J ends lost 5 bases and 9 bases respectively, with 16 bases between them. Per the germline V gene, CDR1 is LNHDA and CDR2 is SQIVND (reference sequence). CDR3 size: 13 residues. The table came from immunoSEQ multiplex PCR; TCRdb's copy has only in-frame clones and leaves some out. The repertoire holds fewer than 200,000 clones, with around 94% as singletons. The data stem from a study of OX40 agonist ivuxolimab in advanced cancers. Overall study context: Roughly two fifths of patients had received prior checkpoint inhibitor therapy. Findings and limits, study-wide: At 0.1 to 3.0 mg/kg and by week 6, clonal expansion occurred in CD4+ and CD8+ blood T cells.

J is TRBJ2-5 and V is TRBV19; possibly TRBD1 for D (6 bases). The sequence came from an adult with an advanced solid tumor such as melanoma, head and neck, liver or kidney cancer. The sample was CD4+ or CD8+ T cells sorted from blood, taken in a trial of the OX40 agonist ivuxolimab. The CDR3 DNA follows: TGTGCCAGTAGTGTTGACACGGGGACATCCCAGTACTTC. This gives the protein CASSVDTGTSQYF.